A single sample is the source of the 24 T cell receptor beta chains below, sequenced in a study of identical twins. TCRdb independently ran MiXCR on the 5' RACE reads; one entry per CDR3 protein. The data hold about 660,000 distinct CDR3 sequences, with 8.6% observed a single time. The same data also went into a second study, on yellow fever vaccine responses in identical twins.

Sample: PBMCs. These receptors were taken from a woman younger than 30 in good health.

This rearrangement joins TRBV10-3 to TRBJ2-1; tentative D call: TRBD2 (7 bases). Germline CDR1 ENHRY, CDR2 SYGVKD. The CDR3 spans 18 residues. CDR3 DNA: TGTACCCGCAGTTTGTCGACAGGCGGGAGAGGCTCCTACAATGAGCAGTTCTTC. This encodes CTRSLSTGGRGSYNEQFF.

In its sample, this clonotype was seen a few times. CDR3: CATSQVTKGSDTQYF. CDR3 nucleotides: TGTGCCACAAGTCAGGTCACGAAGGGATCAGATACGCAGTATTTT. This sequence joins TRBV24-1 and TRBJ2-3; D is uncertain. Trimming removed 10 bases from V and 4 bases from J, with 20 bases in between. CDR1 and CDR2 from the germline V gene are KGHDR and SFDVKD. The CDR3 covers 15 residues.

This clonotype was detected a few times. The rearrangement joins TRBV5-1 to TRBJ2-7; 11 bases agree with TRBD1. The V and J ends lost 5 bases and 5 bases, in that order; junction bases with no gene match: 6. The length of the CDR3 is 14 residues. Germline CDR1 SGHRS, CDR2 YFSETQ. CDR3: CASRPGQGANEQYF. The DNA for the CDR3 is TGCGCCAGCAGACCAGGACAGGGGGCGAACGAGCAGTACTTC.

This clonotype was detected once. The rearrangement joins TRBV18 to TRBJ2-5; 8 bases are shared with TRBD2. CDR3 length: 15 amino acids. Germline V gene lookup returns CDR1 KGHSH and CDR2 LQKENI. Losses at the gene ends were 2 bases for V and 4 bases for J; bases not matched to a gene: 6. The CDR3: CASSPSAGGGETQYF. The CDR3 DNA reads TGTGCCAGCTCACCATCCGCGGGAGGCGGAGAGACCCAGTACTTC.

This clonotype was detected a few times. The chain employs TRBV6-2 or TRBV6-3 and TRBJ2-7; 12 positions agree with TRBD2. The trim removed 7 bases at V and 3 bases at J, leaving 10 bases unmatched. The CDR3 contains 16 residues. CDR1 is MNHEY, CDR2 SVGEGT, per germline. CDR3 loop: CASKHWRTSGNYEQYF. In DNA, the CDR3 is TGTGCCAGCAAACACTGGAGGACTAGCGGGAACTACGAGCAGTACTTC.

The genes are TRBV18 and TRBJ1-5; D not certain. Germline V gives CDR1 KGHSH, CDR2 LQKENI. Trimming left V 2 bases short and J 6 bases short, with 11 bases between. The CDR3 runs 14 residues. Here the CDR3 DNA reads TGTGCCAGCTCACCAGGGGAAGGAGGTCAGCCCCAGCATTTT. Translated: CASSPGEGGQPQHF.

This clonotype was seen at least ten times. The chain joins TRBV7-2 to TRBJ2-3, with D maybe TRBD2 (5 bases). The CDR3 covers 12 residues. Germline values: CDR1 SGHTA, CDR2 FQGNSA. V was cut by 3 bases and J by 7 bases, with 8 bases left in between. The CDR3 DNA follows: TGTGCCAGCAGCTTCGAGCGGAATACGCAGTATTTT. Translating gives CASSFERNTQYF.

In its sample, this clonotype was seen a few times. This chain links TRBV5-1 with TRBJ1-1; 10 bases are a match to TRBD1. The V segment lost 3 bases and the J segment 3 bases; nucleotides outside the gene matches: 11. The CDR3 sequence is 17 residues long. The germline CDR1 and CDR2 sequences are SGHRS and YFSETQ. CDR3 region: CASSYIGTGAADTEAFF. The DNA of the CDR3 is TGCGCCAGCAGCTACATTGGGACAGGGGCGGCAGACACTGAAGCTTTCTTT.

This clonotype was seen many times. The gene calls are TRBV2 and TRBJ2-3, with 7 nucleotides matching TRBD1. The junction had 9 bases not matched to a gene; V was cut back by 6 bases and J by 0 bases. Germline CDR1 reads SNHLY; CDR2 reads FYNNEI. There are 16 residues in the CDR3. The CDR3 sequence is CASSGDRDQSTDTQYF. The CDR3, as DNA: TGTGCCAGCAGCGGTGACAGGGACCAGAGCACAGATACGCAGTATTTT.

The chain combines TRBV5-4 with TRBJ2-5; TRBD2 aligns across 15 bases. The CDR3 is made up of 19 amino acids. J lost 4 bases, V lost 3 bases, and 13 bases had no gene match. From germline, CDR1 is SGHNT and CDR2 YYREEE (reference sequence). The CDR3 DNA sequence: TGTGCCAGCAGCTATGGCCAGCCGGGACTAGCGGGAGGTGGAGAGACCCAGTACTTC. It encodes CASSYGQPGLAGGGETQYF.

This clonotype appeared once. The rearrangement links TRBV20-1 to TRBJ1-2, with TRBD1 as a possible D gene (6 bases). In germline, CDR1 is DFQATT, CDR2 SNEGSKA (reference sequence). The CDR3 runs 13 residues. Trimming pared 8 bases from V and 4 bases from J, leaving 17 bases between. The DNA for the CDR3 is TGCAGTACCAACTCCGACAGGTTCTATGGCTACACCTTC. Its protein product is CSTNSDRFYGYTF.

This sequence joins TRBV25-1 and TRBJ2-5; possible D gene TRBD2, 6 bases. V was pared by 2 bases and J by 3 bases, with 10 bases between. CDR3 length: 14 residues. Looked up from germline, CDR1 is MGHDK and CDR2 is SYGVNS. CDR3 loop: CASSEPTSKETQYF. CDR3 bases: TGTGCCAGCAGTGAACCGACTAGTAAAGAGACCCAGTACTTC.

This clonotype was observed many times. The rearrangement joins TRBV4-3 to TRBJ2-2; 9 bases agree with TRBD2. The CDR3 runs 18 residues. V lost 0 bases and J lost 6; bases outside the gene matches: 11. In germline, CDR1 is LGHNA, CDR2 YSLEER. CDR3 amino acids: CASSQDKEAGGFAGELFF. The DNA of the CDR3 is TGCGCCAGCAGCCAAGATAAGGAAGCGGGAGGTTTTGCCGGGGAGCTGTTTTTT.

This clonotype was seen ten or more times. The rearrangement links TRBV7-3 to TRBJ1-6; D perhaps matches TRBD1 (6 bases). The germline V and J ends were trimmed by 5 bases and 7 bases, with 15 bases remaining between them. The CDR3 runs to 15 residues. Per the germline V gene, CDR1 is SGHTA and CDR2 is FQGTGA. For the CDR3, the DNA is TGTGCCAGCAGCCCGATAGGGGGGGTAAATTCACCCCTCCACTTT. This translates into CASSPIGGVNSPLHF.

The gene calls are TRBV6-1 and TRBJ2-3; D is tentatively TRBD1 or TRBD2 (6 bases each). V was pared by 7 bases and J by 2 bases, with 10 bases between. The CDR3 spans 13 residues. The germline V gene has CDR1 MNHNS and CDR2 SASEGT. CDR3 sequence (DNA): TGTGCCAGCATGAGGGGGGACACAGATACGCAGTATTTT. Its protein is CASMRGDTDTQYF.

In its sample, this clonotype was seen a few times. As DNA, the CDR3 is TGTGCCAGCAGTAGCGGGTCATTGGATACGCAGTATTTT. Translating it yields CASSSGSLDTQYF. The chain is built from TRBV5-6 and TRBJ2-3; 7 nucleotides align to TRBD2. Per germline, CDR1 SGHDT and CDR2 YYEEEE. Trimming took 5 bases from V and 6 from J; bases not matched to a gene: 6. The CDR3 has 13 residues.

This clonotype turned up a few times. The CDR3 DNA reads as TGTGCCTGGGCCGGGCCTTCCACAGATACGCAGTATTTT. Translating gives CAWAGPSTDTQYF. The chain joins TRBV30 to TRBJ2-3; D not certain. Germline CDR1 reads GTSNPN; CDR2 reads SVGIG (reference sequence). The V gene lost 5 bases and the J gene lost 2 bases, with 11 bases spanning the gap. The CDR3 spans 13 residues. Full variable domain (remainder filled in from reference TRBV30 and TRBJ2-3): SQTIHQWPATLVQPVGSPLSLECTVEGTSNPNLYWYRQAAGRGLQLLFYSVGIGQISSEVPQNLSASRPQDRQFILSSKKLLLSDSGFYLCAWAGPSTDTQYFGPGTRLTVL.

This clonotype showed up just a few times. The chain couples TRBV6-2 or TRBV6-3 to TRBJ2-1; 7 bases are a match to TRBD2. After removal of 2 bases from V and 7 bases from J, the junction contained 11 bases not matched to a gene. Germline V gene lookup returns CDR1 MNHEY and CDR2 SVGEGT. This CDR3 region has 16 residues. The CDR3 is CASSYLKGRGGNEQFF. The CDR3 bases are TGTGCCAGCAGTTACCTCAAGGGAAGGGGAGGGAATGAGCAGTTCTTC.

The table lists this clonotype with many counts. V and J are TRBV10-3 and TRBJ2-3; perhaps TRBD1 as D (5 bases). This CDR3 region has 14 residues. The V and J ends lost 7 bases and 0 bases respectively, with 11 bases between them. Per the germline V gene, CDR1 is ENHRY and CDR2 is SYGVKD. The CDR3 region has the DNA TGTGCCATCAACACAGGTACTAGCACAGATACGCAGTATTTT. Residues: CAINTGTSTDTQYF.

The chain recombines TRBV25-1 with TRBJ2-1, with a weak D call TRBD1 (5 bases). Germline assignment: CDR1 MGHDK and CDR2 SYGVNS. The CDR3 contains 16 residues. Trimming left V 1 base short and J 0 bases short, with 10 bases between. In nucleotides, the CDR3 is TGTGCCAGCAGTGAATGGGGCGGAAGCTCCTACAATGAGCAGTTCTTC. Translating it yields CASSEWGGSSYNEQFF.

This clonotype was seen ten or more times. The chain employs TRBV7-8 and TRBJ1-4; D uncertain. The ends were cut back, 5 bases at V and 3 bases at J, with 10 bases in the middle. CDR3 length: 14 residues. Per the germline V gene, CDR1 is SGHVS and CDR2 is FQNEAQ. CDR3 DNA sequence: TGTGCCAGCAGCCCGTTGGTCGCTAATGAAAAACTGTTTTTT. Amino acids: CASSPLVANEKLFF.

The chain recombines TRBV5-6 with TRBJ2-7, with D perhaps matching TRBD2 (5 bases). The CDR3 is made up of 15 amino acids. Trimming pared 1 base from V and 0 bases from J, leaving 11 bases between. Germline V gene data show CDR1 as SGHDT and CDR2 as YYEEEE. The CDR3 DNA follows: TGTGCCAGCAGCTTGCGGCGGGTGGCCTCCTACGAGCAGTACTTC. It codes for CASSLRRVASYEQYF.

J is TRBJ1-3 and V is TRBV4-1, with D uncertain. The V gene's germline CDR1 is MGHRA and CDR2 YSYEKL. Trimming cost V 2 bases and J 1 base, with 15 bases left between them. This CDR3 comprises 17 residues. The DNA of the CDR3 is TGCGCCAGCAGCCAACTACTTGGGATGCGATCTGGAAACACCATATATTTT. The encoded protein is CASSQLLGMRSGNTIYF.

The chain uses TRBV3-1 and TRBJ1-2; 7 bases agree with TRBD1. With 8 bases clipped from V and 2 bases from J, the junction kept 5 bases outside the gene matches. CDR3 length: 13 residues. In germline, CDR1 is LGHDT, CDR2 YNNKEL (reference sequence). The CDR3 region is CASSTGKNYGYTF. In nucleotides, the CDR3 is TGTGCCAGCTCGACAGGGAAGAACTATGGCTACACCTTC.